The 11 T cell receptor beta chains below all came from one sample that was sequenced in a study of cytomegalovirus exposure and HLA in healthy donors. Assay: immunoSEQ multiplex PCR; the TCRdb copy retains only in-frame clones and omits some. This table has around 120,000 clones, 85% to 90% appearing once. The specimen sequenced was PBMCs. The receptors originated from a woman under 30 in good health and CMV-seronegative.

The CDR3 bases are TGTGCCAGCAGCTTAGGCGGGACTAGACAAGAGACCCAGTACTTC. Its translation: CASSLGGTRQETQYF. J is TRBJ2-5 and V is TRBV7-6, with 8 nucleotides matching TRBD2. V was clipped by 1 base and J by 2 bases; unmatched bases: 3. The germline CDR1 and CDR2 sequences are SGHVS and FNYEAQ. The CDR3 length is 15 residues.

The V and J genes are TRBV7-2 and TRBJ2-7; D might be TRBD2 (5 bases). The CDR3 spans 15 residues. Germline V lookup: CDR1 SGHTA, CDR2 FQGNSA. V was shortened by 2 bases and J by 5 bases, with 16 bases between the two germline ends. The CDR3 reads CASSLREGVTHEQYF. In nucleotides, the CDR3 is TGTGCCAGCAGCTTAAGAGAGGGTGTCACACACGAGCAGTACTTC.

This clone was picked up a small number of times. This chain uses TRBV7-2 with TRBJ1-2, with TRBD1 identical over 7 bases. Trimming cost V 7 bases and J 5 bases; bases outside gene matches: 7. Per the germline V gene, CDR1 is SGHTA and CDR2 is FQGNSA. The CDR3 is 13 amino acids. CDR3 region: CASTLDRAYGYTF. The CDR3 DNA reads TGTGCCAGCACCCTCGACAGGGCTTATGGCTACACCTTC.

The V and J genes are TRBV30 and TRBJ2-7; TRBD1 matches at 10 bases. CDR3 size: 12 residues. J was trimmed by 6 bases and V by 8 bases; bases with no gene match: 7. Germline V gene sequence: CDR1 GTSNPN, CDR2 SVGIG (reference sequence). CDR3 in DNA: TGTGCCCGGCGACAGGGGGCAGGCGAGCAGTACTTC. It specifies CARRQGAGEQYF.

A single count supports this clone. The chain has TRBV11-2 and TRBJ2-1, with D perhaps TRBD1 (7 bases). V lost 3 bases to trimming and J lost 4 bases, with 13 bases between them. From germline, CDR1 is SGHAT and CDR2 FQNNGV. The CDR3 loop spans 15 amino acids. The CDR3: CASSFAGQPYNEQFF. Here the CDR3 DNA reads TGTGCCAGCAGCTTTGCGGGACAGCCTTACAATGAGCAGTTCTTC.

This sequence joins TRBV20-1 and TRBJ2-7; the match to TRBD1 covers 7 bases. V dropped 4 bases and J dropped 3; count of bases not matched to a gene: 0. The length of the CDR3 is 11 residues. Germline CDR1 reads DFQATT; CDR2 reads SNEGSKA (reference sequence). This chain's CDR3 is CSANRGYEQYF. The DNA for the CDR3 is TGCAGTGCTAACAGGGGCTACGAGCAGTACTTC.

CDR3 sequence (DNA): TGTGCCAGTAGTATTGGACAGGGAGGTGGTGAAAAACTGTTTTTT. Its protein product is CASSIGQGGGEKLFF. This sequence joins TRBV19 and TRBJ1-4; 8 positions match TRBD1. The V segment lost 3 bases and the J segment 7 bases; nucleotides outside the gene matches: 7. Germline V CDR1 and CDR2: LNHDA, SQIVND (reference sequence). The CDR3 is made up of 15 amino acids.

The chain combines TRBV2 with TRBJ2-7; D perhaps matches TRBD1 (5 bases). V lost 1 base to trimming and J lost 2 bases, with 12 bases between them. CDR1 is SNHLY, CDR2 FYNNEI, per germline. CDR3 length equals 15 residues. CDR3 in DNA: TGTGCCAGCAGTGAAGGGGGCAGCTCAACCTACGAGCAGTACTTC. The encoded protein is CASSEGGSSTYEQYF.

There are many counts of this clone. This rearrangement joins TRBV30 to TRBJ1-1; D is ambiguous. Trimming removed 4 bases from V and 0 bases from J, with 12 bases in between. The germline V gene has CDR1 GTSNPN and CDR2 SVGIG (reference sequence). This CDR3 spans 14 amino acids. CDR3 in DNA: TGTGCCTGGACCCACCTGTTAGTGAACACTGAAGCTTTCTTT. This translates into CAWTHLLVNTEAFF.

V gene TRBV6-5 combines with J gene TRBJ1-5; 7 bases agree with TRBD1. J lost 5 bases, V lost 6 bases, and 7 bases had no gene match. The CDR3 runs 14 residues. Germline-derived CDR1 and CDR2 are MNHEY and SVGAGI. The CDR3 loop is CASRRQGIYQPQHF. As DNA, the CDR3 is TGTGCCAGCAGGCGACAGGGCATTTATCAGCCCCAGCATTTT.

The chain couples TRBV18 to TRBJ1-2, with 9 bases matching TRBD1. Trimming cost V 4 bases and J 1 base; bases outside gene matches: 7. This CDR3 has 16 amino acids. Germline CDR1 is KGHSH and CDR2 is LQKENI. The CDR3 loop is CASSLAGTGFNYGYTF. As DNA, the CDR3 is TGTGCCAGCTCACTGGCCGGGACAGGGTTTAACTATGGCTACACCTTC.